This entry lists 25 T cell receptor beta chains sequenced from one sample in a study of post-analysis software for immune sequencing data. Broader study findings: The study found TRBV5-6, TRBV5-1 and TRBV20-1 among five TRBV segments more frequent in patients than controls.

Unique molecular identifiers were present in the TCR beta cDNA libraries. TCRdb itself ran the PCR reads through MiXCR, one entry per CDR3 protein. The sample records more than 450,000 distinct CDR3 sequences, 44% being singletons. No antigens are known for them. Sequenced: blood. The receptors stem from a girl aged 5 to 17 with multiple sclerosis.

The chain joins TRBV20-1 to TRBJ1-5; unclear D gene. The germline CDR1 and CDR2 sequences are DFQATT and SNEGSKA (reference sequence). CDR3 length: 19 residues. V was pared by 0 bases and J by 0 bases, with 21 bases between. CDR3 in amino acids: CSARDQRVYDLYSNQPQHF. The DNA of the CDR3 is TGCAGTGCTAGAGATCAAAGGGTATATGATCTCTATAGCAATCAGCCCCAGCATTTT.

This clonotype showed up just a few times. This rearrangement joins TRBV6-5 to TRBJ2-3, with D possibly TRBD2 on 6 matching bases. V shed 0 bases and J shed 11 bases, with 12 bases lying between them. The CDR3 is made up of 13 amino acids. The germline CDR1 and CDR2 sequences are MNHEY and SVGAGI. DNA for the CDR3: TGTGCCAGCAGTTACTCAAGCCGGGAGCGGCAGTATTTT. Protein sequence: CASSYSSRERQYF.

The chain carries TRBV10-3 and TRBJ2-5; 7 nucleotides align to TRBD1. The CDR3 totals 13 residues. Germline CDR1 is ENHRY and CDR2 is SYGVKD. V gave up 3 bases and J gave up 2 bases; unmatched junction bases: 0. The CDR3 is CAISDRGQETQYF. CDR3 nucleotide sequence: TGTGCCATCAGTGACAGGGGGCAAGAGACCCAGTACTTC.

This chain links TRBV11-3 with TRBJ2-1; D is perhaps TRBD2 (5 bases). This CDR3 has 15 residues. Trimming stripped 1 base from V and 4 bases from J, with 11 bases between. CDR1 SGHNT and CDR2 YENEEA come from the germline V gene. Written as DNA, the CDR3 is TGTGCCAGCAGCTTAGTGGGAGAACCGTACAATGAGCAGTTCTTC. Its translation: CASSLVGEPYNEQFF.

This clonotype came up a few times. The chain is built from TRBV12-3 or TRBV12-4 and TRBJ1-2; tentative D call: TRBD1 (6 bases). Trimming pared 6 bases from V and 3 bases from J, leaving 14 bases between. The CDR3 sequence is 14 residues long. CDR3 in DNA: TGTGCCAGCAGGAGGGGGGCAGGAGACTATGGCTACACCTTC. Translated: CASRRGAGDYGYTF.

The chain couples TRBV11-2 to TRBJ2-7; 8 bases align to TRBD1. Germline CDR1 and CDR2: SGHAT and FQNNGV. J gave up 3 bases and V 1 base, and 8 bases lay outside the gene matches. This CDR3 spans 16 amino acids. DNA for the CDR3: TGTGCCAGCAGCTTAGCTGGATGGGACAGGAACTACGAGCAGTACTTC. Residues: CASSLAGWDRNYEQYF.

This clonotype was seen a handful of times. The chain links TRBV4-2 to TRBJ1-1, with TRBD1 as a possible D gene (5 bases). V lost 0 bases and J 0 bases, leaving 5 bases between the germline ends. The V gene's germline CDR1 is LGHNA and CDR2 YNFKEQ. This CDR3 has 14 residues. This CDR3 reads CASSQEGLNTEAFF. DNA for the CDR3: TGTGCCAGCAGCCAAGAGGGACTGAACACTGAAGCTTTCTTT.

This clonotype was observed a few times. V usage is TRBV10-3 and J usage is TRBJ2-7; 9 bases map to TRBD1. The V and J ends lost 3 bases and 3 bases, in that order; junction bases with no gene match: 3. The CDR3 is 14 residues long. Germline V CDR1 and CDR2: ENHRY, SYGVKD. The DNA of the CDR3 is TGTGCCATCAGTGACCCGGGACAGGGCTACGAGCAGTACTTC. It is translated as CAISDPGQGYEQYF.

This clonotype was counted between two and nine times. V usage is TRBV29-1 and J usage is TRBJ2-7; 8 bases agree with TRBD2. Germline CDR1 is SQVTM and CDR2 is ANQGSEA. J gave up 5 bases and V 6 bases, and 9 bases lay outside the gene matches. CDR3 size: 13 residues. CDR3 loop: CSVAAAGGDEQYF. The DNA for the CDR3 is TGCAGCGTGGCCGCTGCGGGAGGCGACGAGCAGTACTTC.

The rearrangement joins TRBV7-2 to TRBJ2-1; D perhaps matches TRBD2 (6 bases). This CDR3 is built from 15 residues. V lost 4 bases and J lost 4, with 14 bases in between. Germline V gene lookup returns CDR1 SGHTA and CDR2 FQGNSA. The CDR3 protein is CASSSWDFSYNEQFF. The CDR3 nucleotides read TGTGCCAGCAGCTCCTGGGACTTTTCTTACAATGAGCAGTTCTTC.

The chain couples TRBV12-3 or TRBV12-4 to TRBJ1-2, with D maybe TRBD1 (5 bases). CDR3 length equals 13 residues. V was shortened by 6 bases and J by 5 bases, with 13 bases between the two germline ends. The CDR3 nucleotides are TGTGCCAGCAGACCCGGGACGGTATATGGCTACACCTTC. It yields the protein CASRPGTVYGYTF.

Comment on this clonotype: At one end the junction does not follow the germline gene, possibly because of a read error. V gene TRBV12-3 or TRBV12-4 combines with J gene TRBJ2-7, with 10 positions matching TRBD2. CDR3 length equals 16 residues. The chain's CDR3 is CASGSSGTSVSYGQYF. CDR3 DNA: TGTGCCAGCGGCTCCTCCGGGACTAGCGTTTCCTACGGGCAGTACTTC.

This clonotype has a single count. This chain joins TRBV20-1 and TRBJ2-1, with 14 bases fitting TRBD2. J gave up 0 bases and V 4 bases, and 5 bases lay outside the gene matches. The germline CDR1 and CDR2 sequences are DFQATT and SNEGSKA (reference sequence). The CDR3 runs 17 residues. CDR3 region: CSAMGLAGESSYNEQFF. CDR3 bases: TGCAGTGCTATGGGACTAGCGGGGGAGAGCTCCTACAATGAGCAGTTCTTC.

This clonotype was detected only a few times. The rearrangement links TRBV11-1 to TRBJ2-1; 11 bases match TRBD2. The length of the CDR3 is 14 residues. V trimming: 6 bases; J trimming: 7 bases; junction bases outside the gene matches: 5. Germline V CDR1 and CDR2: SGHAT, FQDESV (reference sequence). CDR3 residues: CASRWASGRNEQFF. CDR3 DNA: TGTGCCAGCAGGTGGGCTAGCGGGAGGAATGAGCAGTTCTTC.

On this clonotype: A read error may explain this, as a much larger clone is one base away. Here the CDR3 DNA reads TGTGCCAGCAGTTTCCATGAGCAGTTCTTC. This codes for CASSFHEQFF. The chain couples TRBV12-3 or TRBV12-4 to TRBJ2-1; no reliable D call. Trimming pared 3 bases from V and 8 bases from J, leaving 2 bases between. The CDR3 spans 10 residues.

The chain carries TRBV3-1 and TRBJ1-2; 7 bases fit TRBD1. This CDR3 has 15 amino acids. With 0 bases clipped from V and 3 bases from J, the junction kept 4 bases outside the gene matches. CDR1 is LGHDT, CDR2 YNNKEL, per germline (reference sequence). DNA of the CDR3: TGTGCCAGCAGCCAAGAATTCAGGGGGGACTATGGCTACACCTTC. It specifies CASSQEFRGDYGYTF.

The chain is built from TRBV6-1 and TRBJ2-5; tentatively, D is TRBD1 (5 bases). V lost 2 bases and J lost 5, with 12 bases in between. The CDR3 totals 14 residues. The V gene's germline CDR1 is MNHNS and CDR2 SASEGT. In DNA, the CDR3 is TGTGCCAGCAGTGAACGAGGCAGGGTTGAGACCCAGTACTTC. It is translated as CASSERGRVETQYF.

This clonotype was counted between two and nine times. The chain uses TRBV10-3 and TRBJ2-3, with 8 bases lining up with TRBD1. CDR1 ENHRY and CDR2 SYGVKD come from the germline V gene. V lost 6 bases, J lost 3 bases, and 8 bases stayed unmatched. The CDR3 is 15 residues long. Here the CDR3 DNA reads TGTGCCATCAGAGCCGACAGGGGAAGGACAGATACGCAGTATTTT. It is translated as CAIRADRGRTDTQYF.

The gene calls are TRBV24-1 and TRBJ2-1, with 8 nucleotides matching TRBD1. The CDR3 totals 15 residues. J was trimmed by 8 bases and V by 5 bases; bases with no gene match: 10. Germline values: CDR1 KGHDR, CDR2 SFDVKD. DNA of the CDR3: TGTGCCACCAGTGTCGCCGGGACAGGCACACATGAGCAGTTCTTC. Translated: CATSVAGTGTHEQFF.

This clonotype occurred a few times. The chain recombines TRBV29-1 with TRBJ1-1, with TRBD1 identical over 8 bases. CDR3 length: 16 amino acids. V trimming: 4 bases; J trimming: 2 bases; junction bases outside the gene matches: 12. Germline CDR1 is SQVTM and CDR2 is ANQGSEA. In DNA form, the CDR3 reads TGCAGCGTTGGGAGACGACAGGGGTCTCGAAACACTGAAGCTTTCTTT. Translation gives CSVGRRQGSRNTEAFF.

CDR3 sequence reads: CSARDPLAGGPYEQYF. CDR3 in DNA: TGCAGTGCTAGAGATCCCCTAGCGGGAGGCCCCTACGAGCAGTACTTC. The chain links TRBV20-1 to TRBJ2-7; 11 bases line up with TRBD2. The CDR3 loop spans 16 amino acids. CDR1 is DFQATT, CDR2 SNEGSKA, per germline (reference sequence). With V trimmed by 0 bases and J by 2 bases, 6 bases remained unmatched.

This clonotype was seen a few times. V is TRBV9 and J is TRBJ2-3; D unresolved. V was trimmed by 4 bases and J by 1 base, leaving 16 bases between them. Germline CDR1 and CDR2: SGDLS and YYNGEE. The CDR3 is 16 residues long. The CDR3 coding sequence is TGTGCCAGCAGCCCCAACACAGACCCACGCACAGATACGCAGTATTTT. This encodes CASSPNTDPRTDTQYF.

The sample holds a few counts of this clonotype. CDR3 sequence (DNA): TGTGCCAGCAGTTACCGGCGGACAGACTTTAACTATGGCTACACCTTC. This codes for CASSYRRTDFNYGYTF. V usage is TRBV6-5 and J usage is TRBJ1-2; tentatively, D is TRBD1 (6 bases). The CDR3 spans 16 residues. The V end lost 2 bases, the J end lost 1 base, and 14 bases lay between the germline ends. Germline CDR1 reads MNHEY; CDR2 reads SVGAGI.

The J gene is TRBJ2-5, the V gene TRBV5-6; no definite D call. The CDR3 is 16 residues long. Germline CDR1 SGHDT, CDR2 YYEEEE. The ends were cut back, 1 base at V and 4 bases at J, with 17 bases in the middle. The CDR3: CASSLNSGPLRETQYF. CDR3 sequence (DNA): TGTGCCAGCAGCTTGAATAGTGGCCCTCTTCGAGAGACCCAGTACTTC.

The V call is TRBV10-3, the J call TRBJ1-2; tentative D call: TRBD1 (5 bases). The CDR3 loop spans 16 amino acids. Trimming pared 2 bases from V and 1 base from J, leaving 14 bases between. Looked up from germline, CDR1 is ENHRY and CDR2 is SYGVKD. The CDR3 here is CAISEMVGTGNYGYTF. CDR3 sequence (DNA): TGTGCCATCAGTGAGATGGTGGGGACTGGTAACTATGGCTACACCTTC.